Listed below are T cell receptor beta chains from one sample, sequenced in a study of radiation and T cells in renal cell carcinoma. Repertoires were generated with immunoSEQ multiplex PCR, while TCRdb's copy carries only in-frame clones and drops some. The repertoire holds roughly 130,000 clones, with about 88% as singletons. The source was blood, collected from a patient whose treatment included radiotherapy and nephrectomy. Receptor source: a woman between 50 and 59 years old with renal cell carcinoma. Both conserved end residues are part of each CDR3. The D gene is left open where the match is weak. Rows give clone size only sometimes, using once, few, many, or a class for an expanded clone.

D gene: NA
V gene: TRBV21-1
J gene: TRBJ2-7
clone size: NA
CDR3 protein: CASSKRLGTGQYF
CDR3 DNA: TGTGCCAGCAGTAAGAGACTGGGAACCGGGCAGTACTTC

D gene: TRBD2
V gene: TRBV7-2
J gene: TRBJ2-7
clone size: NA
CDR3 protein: CASSLATPGGGYEQYF
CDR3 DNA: TGTGCCAGCAGCTTAGCCACTCCGGGGGGGGGCTACGAGCAGTACTTC

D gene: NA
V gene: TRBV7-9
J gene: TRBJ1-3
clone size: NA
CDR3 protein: CASSLATGSSGNTIYF
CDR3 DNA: TGTGCCAGCAGCTTAGCAACAGGTTCCTCTGGAAACACCATATATTTT

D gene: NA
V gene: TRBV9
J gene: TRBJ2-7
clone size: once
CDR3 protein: CASSVAFGDYEQYF
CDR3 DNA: TGTGCCAGCAGCGTAGCCTTCGGGGACTACGAGCAGTACTTC

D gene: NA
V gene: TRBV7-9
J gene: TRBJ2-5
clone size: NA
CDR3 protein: CASSFARGAGQQTQYF
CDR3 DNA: TGTGCCAGCAGCTTCGCCCGGGGGGCAGGGCAGCAGACCCAGTACTTC

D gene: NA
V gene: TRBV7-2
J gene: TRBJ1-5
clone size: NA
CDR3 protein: CASSLFGSNQPQHF
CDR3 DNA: TGTGCCAGCAGCTTATTCGGTAGCAATCAGCCCCAGCATTTT

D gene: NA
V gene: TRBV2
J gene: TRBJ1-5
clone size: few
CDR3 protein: CASSGTTGNQPQHF
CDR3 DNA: TGTGCCAGCAGTGGGACGACAGGAAATCAGCCCCAGCATTTT

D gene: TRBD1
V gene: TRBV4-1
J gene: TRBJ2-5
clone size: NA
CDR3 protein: CASSQGKNAYWDRRETQYF
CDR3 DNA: TGCGCCAGCAGCCAAGGGAAAAATGCTTACTGGGACAGGAGAGAGACCCAGTACTTC

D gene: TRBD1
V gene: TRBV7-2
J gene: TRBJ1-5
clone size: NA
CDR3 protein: CASSRDRGNNQPQHF
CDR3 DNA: TGTGCCAGCAGCCGGGACAGGGGGAACAATCAGCCCCAGCATTTT

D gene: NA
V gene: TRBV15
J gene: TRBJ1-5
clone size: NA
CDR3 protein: CATSRGRGGDQPQHF
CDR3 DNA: TGTGCCACCAGCAGAGGGAGAGGGGGAGATCAGCCCCAGCATTTT

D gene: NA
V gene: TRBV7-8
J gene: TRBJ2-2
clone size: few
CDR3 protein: CASSLELGVDGELFF
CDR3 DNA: TGTGCCAGCAGCTTAGAGCTGGGGGTCGACGGGGAGCTGTTTTTT

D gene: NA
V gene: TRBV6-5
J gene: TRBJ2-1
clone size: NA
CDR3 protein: CASRQGLSSYNEQFF
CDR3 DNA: TGTGCCAGCAGACAGGGACTTAGCTCCTACAATGAGCAGTTCTTC

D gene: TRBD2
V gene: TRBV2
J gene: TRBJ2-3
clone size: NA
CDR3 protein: CASSEAASGGLDTQYF
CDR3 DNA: TGTGCCAGCAGTGAGGCTGCTAGCGGGGGGTTAGATACGCAGTATTTT

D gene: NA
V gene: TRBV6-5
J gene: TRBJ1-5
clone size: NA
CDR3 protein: CASSRGGGNQPQHF
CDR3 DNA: TGTGCCAGCAGTCGGGGCGGGGGCAATCAGCCCCAGCATTTT

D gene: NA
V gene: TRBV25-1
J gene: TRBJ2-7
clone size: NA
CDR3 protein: CASRGPAVYEQYF
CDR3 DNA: TGTGCCAGCAGGGGTCCTGCGGTGTACGAGCAGTACTTC

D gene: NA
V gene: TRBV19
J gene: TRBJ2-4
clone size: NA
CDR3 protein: CASSIPTQNIQYF
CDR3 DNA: TGTGCCAGTAGTATTCCCACGCAAAACATTCAGTACTTC

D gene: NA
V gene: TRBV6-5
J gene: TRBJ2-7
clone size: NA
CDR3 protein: CASSSWTDEYYEQYF
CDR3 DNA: TGTGCCAGCAGTTCGTGGACAGACGAATACTACGAGCAGTACTTC

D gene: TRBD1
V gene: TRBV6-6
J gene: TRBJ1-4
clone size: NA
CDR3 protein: CASRPTGGAYEKLFF
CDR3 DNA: TGTGCCAGCAGGCCCACAGGGGGCGCCTATGAAAAACTGTTTTTT

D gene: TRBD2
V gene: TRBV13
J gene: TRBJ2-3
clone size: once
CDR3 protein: CASSLETSGGRGTDTQYF
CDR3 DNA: TGTGCCAGCAGCTTAGAGACTAGCGGGGGCCGAGGTACAGATACGCAGTATTTT

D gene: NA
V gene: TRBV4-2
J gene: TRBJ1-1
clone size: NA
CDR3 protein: CASSQRIRGENTEAFF
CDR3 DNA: TGTGCCAGCAGCCAAAGGATCCGCGGGGAGAACACTGAAGCTTTCTTT